The 9 T cell receptor beta chains given below trace back to one sample, sequenced in a study of T cell repertoires in aging, cancer and after chemotherapy. TRB rearrangements spanning V, D and J were amplified using mixed TRB-A/B primers. One entry per CDR3 protein results from TCRdb running MiXCR on the multiplex PCR reads. This repertoire shows thousands of distinct CDR3 sequences, less than 35% found once; its top ten account for around 4%. TCR beta rearrangements were amplified from peripheral blood genomic DNA. The material sequenced was blood. The origin of the receptors is a human donor in good health.

This clonotype was counted only a few times. This chain connects TRBV19 to TRBJ1-2; a possible D gene is TRBD1 (6 bases). Germline V CDR1 and CDR2: LNHDA, SQIVND (reference sequence). The CDR3 spans 17 residues. V dropped 3 bases and J dropped 4 bases, with 21 bases sitting between them. The CDR3, as DNA: TGTGCCAGTAGTATGTCGGTCCCACAGGGAACGGGCTATGGCTACACCTTC. Translated: CASSMSVPQGTGYGYTF.

The CDR3 DNA reads as TGTGCCACCAGCAGAGATGATGACAGGACCACTGAAGCTTTCTTT. Protein product: CATSRDDDRTTEAFF. This rearrangement joins TRBV15 to TRBJ1-1; a possible D gene is TRBD1 (6 bases). Trimming left V 0 bases short and J 4 bases short, with 12 bases between. Germline values: CDR1 LNHNV, CDR2 YYDKDF (reference sequence). This CDR3 is 15 amino acids long.

The chain couples TRBV4-3 to TRBJ2-3, with a possible D match to TRBD2 (6 bases). V shed 4 bases and J shed 0 bases, with 11 bases lying between them. The CDR3 sequence is 15 residues long. In germline, CDR1 is LGHNA, CDR2 YSLEER. The CDR3 DNA sequence: TGCGCCAGCAGCCTCCGGGACTTTAGCACAGATACGCAGTATTTT. Protein product: CASSLRDFSTDTQYF.

This chain uses TRBV27 with TRBJ1-1; D is perhaps TRBD1 (6 bases). The CDR3 spans 15 residues. Trimming shortened V by 7 bases and J by 3 bases, and 18 bases separated the two germline ends. The germline CDR1 and CDR2 sequences are MNHEY and SMNVEV (reference sequence). CDR3 region: CASKVGRGGDTEAFF. The CDR3 nucleotides read TGTGCCAGCAAGGTTGGGAGGGGGGGGGACACTGAAGCTTTCTTT.

V is TRBV6-1 and J is TRBJ1-5; TRBD1 matches 7 bases. The CDR3 has 16 residues. The germline gives CDR1 MNHNS, CDR2 SASEGT. After removal of 3 bases from V and 1 base from J, the junction contained 6 bases not matched to a gene. CDR3 sequence (DNA): TGTGCCAGCAGTGAGGAGGGACAGCTCAGCAATCAGCCCCAGCATTTT. It translates to CASSEEGQLSNQPQHF.

V and J are TRBV5-1 and TRBJ2-3; the match to TRBD2 covers 7 bases. The J segment lost 4 bases and the V segment lost 1 base, leaving 6 bases of the junction unmatched. This CDR3 is 15 amino acids long. Germline CDR1 is SGHRS and CDR2 is YFSETQ. CDR3 region: CASSLYAGEADTQYF. The CDR3 region has the DNA TGCGCCAGCAGCTTGTACGCGGGGGAGGCAGATACGCAGTATTTT.

The J gene is TRBJ2-1, the V gene TRBV7-6, with D unresolved. Germline lookup yields CDR1 SGHVS and CDR2 FNYEAQ. The CDR3 has 11 amino acids. Trimming left V 1 base short and J 7 bases short, with 2 bases between. The DNA of the CDR3 is TGTGCCAGCAGCTTAGATAATGAGCAGTTCTTC. Protein sequence: CASSLDNEQFF.

The chain links TRBV7-2 to TRBJ2-1; D call uncertain. Germline CDR1 and CDR2: SGHTA and FQGNSA. Trimming shortened V by 2 bases and J by 5 bases, and 10 bases separated the two germline ends. The length of the CDR3 is 14 residues. CDR3 bases: TGTGCCAGCAGCTTATACGCAGGCCACAATGAGCAGTTCTTC. Protein: CASSLYAGHNEQFF.

The rearrangement uses TRBV5-4 and TRBJ2-2; 10 bases agree with TRBD2. V lost 5 bases, J lost 6 bases, and 13 bases stayed unmatched. The CDR3 is 17 residues long. Germline lookup yields CDR1 SGHNT and CDR2 YYREEE (reference sequence). As DNA, the CDR3 is TGTGCCAGCAGTCGGAAACTAGCGGGGCGACAGGCCGGGGAGCTGTTTTTT. Translating gives CASSRKLAGRQAGELFF. The variable domain in full, with the rest retrieved from reference TRBV5-4 and TRBJ2-2, is ETGVTQSPTHLIKTRGQQVTLRCSSQSGHNTVSWYQQALGQGPQFIFQYYREEENGRGNFPPRFSGLQFPNYSSELNVNALELDDSALYLCASSRKLAGRQAGELFFGEGSRLTVL.